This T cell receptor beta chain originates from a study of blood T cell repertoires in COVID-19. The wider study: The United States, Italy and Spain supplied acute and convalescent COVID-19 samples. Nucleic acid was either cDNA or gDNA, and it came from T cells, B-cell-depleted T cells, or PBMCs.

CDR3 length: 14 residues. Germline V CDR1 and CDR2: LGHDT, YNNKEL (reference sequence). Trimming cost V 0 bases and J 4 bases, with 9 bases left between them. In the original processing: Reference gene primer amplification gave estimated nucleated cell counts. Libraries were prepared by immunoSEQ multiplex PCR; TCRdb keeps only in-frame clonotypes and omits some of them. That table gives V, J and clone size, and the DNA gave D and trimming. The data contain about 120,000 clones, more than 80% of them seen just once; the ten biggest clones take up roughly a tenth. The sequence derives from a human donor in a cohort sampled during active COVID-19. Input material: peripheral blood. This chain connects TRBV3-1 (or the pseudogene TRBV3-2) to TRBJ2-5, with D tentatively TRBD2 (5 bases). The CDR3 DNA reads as TGTGCCAGCAGCCAAGATGAGGGCCGAGAGACCCAGTACTTC. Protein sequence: CASSQDEGRETQYF.